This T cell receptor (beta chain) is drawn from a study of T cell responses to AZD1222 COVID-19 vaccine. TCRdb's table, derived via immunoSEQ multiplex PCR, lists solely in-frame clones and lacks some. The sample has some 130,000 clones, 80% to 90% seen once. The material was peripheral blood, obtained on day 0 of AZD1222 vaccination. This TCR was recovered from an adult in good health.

CDR3 nucleotides: TGTGCCACCCCCGGGACAGGGGGAAACACCATATATTTT. Protein product: CATPGTGGNTIYF. The chain combines TRBV12-3 or TRBV12-4 with TRBJ1-3, with 9 bases that match TRBD1. The CDR3 runs 13 residues. Trimming took 10 bases from V and 4 from J; bases not matched to a gene: 5.